The clone carrying this T cell receptor beta chain was detected a few times. Antigen unknown. Germline V gives CDR1 SGHTA, CDR2 FQGNSA. The CDR3 consists of 14 residues. With V trimmed by 3 bases and J by 4 bases, 4 bases remained unmatched. The assay was immunoSEQ multiplex PCR, and TCRdb's table has in-frame clones only and misses some. The sample consists of over 95,000 clones, roughly 74% of them appearing once. The sample is drawn from a study of radiotherapy plus CTLA-4 blockade in lung cancer. Overall study: Disease control was present in more than 25% of patients, and objective responses in roughly 17%. Study-wide points: Clones of tumor-derived TCRs expanded in blood after radiotherapy plus ipilimumab. Dynamics of early blood T cell clones, together with interferon-beta, were reportedly the best predictors of response.

With ipilimumab providing CTLA-4 blockade, focal radiation was administered to patients who had chemo-refractory metastatic non-small-cell lung cancer. The clonotype originates from a human donor with non-small cell lung cancer who had a partial response to radiotherapy plus ipilimumab. Some clones in this sample may be carry-over from other donors' samples. The sample consisted of peripheral blood, taken from a patient treated with radiotherapy plus ipilimumab. The rearrangement joins TRBV7-2 to TRBJ2-7; the match to TRBD2 covers 9 bases. The CDR3 sequence: CASSFGGGVYEQYF. As DNA, the CDR3 is TGTGCCAGCAGCTTTGGCGGGGGGGTATACGAGCAGTACTTC.